Presented here are 19 T cell receptor beta chains from one specimen sequenced in a study of cytomegalovirus exposure and HLA in healthy donors. PCR used 60 Vbeta primers and 13 Jbeta primers. Some clones are missing from TCRdb's copy, which holds only in-frame ones; the method was immunoSEQ multiplex PCR. The data show about 130,000 clones, 74% seen once. Sequencing was done on a sample of PBMCs. All receptors derive from a male donor in good health and CMV-seronegative.

The V and J genes are TRBV5-4 and TRBJ1-1, with 11 bases matching TRBD1. This CDR3 region has 16 residues. Trimming cost V 3 bases and J 2 bases; bases outside gene matches: 6. CDR1 is SGHNT, CDR2 YYREEE, per germline (reference sequence). The CDR3 sequence is CASSWGTGGFNTEAFF. CDR3 in DNA: TGTGCCAGCAGCTGGGGGACAGGGGGATTTAACACTGAAGCTTTCTTT. The whole variable domain, remainder taken from reference TRBV5-4 and TRBJ1-1, is ETGVTQSPTHLIKTRGQQVTLRCSSQSGHNTVSWYQQALGQGPQFIFQYYREEENGRGNFPPRFSGLQFPNYSSELNVNALELDDSALYLCASSWGTGGFNTEAFFGQGTRLTVV.

The chain recombines TRBV6-6 with TRBJ1-4; D call uncertain. Trimming took off 6 bases at V and 6 bases at J, with 8 bases between the two ends. The germline CDR1 and CDR2 sequences are MNHNY and SVGAGI (reference sequence). CDR3 length equals 12 residues. CDR3 protein: CASSPLDEKLFF. The CDR3 DNA reads as TGTGCCAGCAGCCCTCTTGATGAAAAACTGTTTTTT.

V and J are TRBV2 and TRBJ1-2; TRBD1 is a possible D gene (5 bases). CDR1 is SNHLY, CDR2 FYNNEI, per germline. The CDR3 runs 15 residues. V lost 3 bases to trimming and J lost 5 bases, with 16 bases between them. The CDR3 loop reads CASSEEVGGVYGYTF. The CDR3 nucleotides read TGTGCCAGCAGTGAGGAGGTGGGGGGGGTTTATGGCTACACCTTC.

The chain recombines TRBV29-1 with TRBJ2-7, with 7 positions matching TRBD1. The CDR3 extends over 13 amino acids. Germline lookup yields CDR1 SQVTM and CDR2 ANQGSEA. With 7 bases clipped from V and 5 bases from J, the junction kept 11 bases outside the gene matches. CDR3 sequence: CSARGTGAHEQYF. In DNA form, the CDR3 reads TGCAGCGCCCGGGGCACAGGGGCCCACGAGCAGTACTTC.

The chain recombines TRBV5-6 with TRBJ1-2; D call uncertain. This CDR3 spans 14 amino acids. Germline values: CDR1 SGHDT, CDR2 YYEEEE. Trimming shortened V by 5 bases and J by 0 bases, and 11 bases separated the two germline ends. The CDR3: CASRRDQANYGYTF. CDR3 nucleotide sequence: TGTGCCAGCAGGAGGGATCAAGCTAACTATGGCTACACCTTC. Together with reference TRBV5-6 and TRBJ1-2, the CDR3 gives the full variable domain: DAGVTQSPTHLIKTRGQQVTLRCSPKSGHDTVSWYQQALGQGPQFIFQYYEEEERQRGNFPDRFSGHQFPNYSSELNVNALLLGDSALYLCASRRDQANYGYTFGSGTRLTVV.

The CDR3 sequence is CASSPPRSNQPQHF. The CDR3 DNA sequence: TGTGCCAGCAGTCCTCCTCGGTCCAATCAGCCCCAGCATTTT. This sequence joins TRBV27 and TRBJ1-5; no definite D call. CDR1 is MNHEY and CDR2 is SMNVEV in the germline V gene (reference sequence). CDR3 length: 14 residues. Trimming removed 5 bases from V and 3 bases from J, with 11 bases in between.

Note on this clone: Other DNA variants within this sample encode the same CDR3. The V gene is TRBV5-1, the J gene TRBJ1-6, with D tentatively TRBD1 (5 bases). Germline V lookup: CDR1 SGHRS, CDR2 YFSETQ. Deletions cut 7 bases from V and 5 bases from J, with 22 bases between. The CDR3 covers 17 residues. In DNA, the CDR3 is TGCGCCAGCCGTCAAGCTTTTAGGGGCGCCGATAATTCACCCCTCCACTTT. Its translation: CASRQAFRGADNSPLHF.

V gene TRBV7-9 combines with J gene TRBJ2-6; 9 nucleotides agree with TRBD1. Germline CDR1 reads SEHNR; CDR2 reads FQNEAQ (reference sequence). There are 17 residues in the CDR3. The V gene end was trimmed by 7 bases and the J gene end by 1 base; junction bases not matched to a gene: 8. The CDR3 bases are TGTGCCAGCATCACGGGACAGGGTACGTCTGGGGCCAACGTCCTGACTTTC. Protein sequence: CASITGQGTSGANVLTF. The variable domain in full, with the rest retrieved from reference TRBV7-9 and TRBJ2-6, is DTGVSQNPRHKITKRGQNVTFRCDPISEHNRLYWYRQTLGQGPEFLTYFQNEAQLEKSRLLSDRFSAERPKGSFSTLEIQRTEQGDSAMYLCASITGQGTSGANVLTFGAGSRLTVL.

The gene calls are TRBV5-1 and TRBJ2-1, with TRBD2 identical over 9 bases. CDR3 length: 15 amino acids. Trimming at V came to 0 bases and at J to 5 bases, leaving 3 bases not matched to a gene. Looked up from germline, CDR1 is SGHRS and CDR2 is YFSETQ. Here the CDR3 DNA reads TGCGCCAGCAGCTTGGGGCTAGCGGGAAACAATGAGCAGTTCTTC. Its protein product is CASSLGLAGNNEQFF.

The table lists this clone with a few counts. This chain connects TRBV28 to TRBJ2-1, with 9 bases lining up with TRBD1. Germline V lookup: CDR1 MDHEN, CDR2 SYDVKM. The CDR3 extends over 16 amino acids. V dropped 6 bases and J dropped 5; count of bases not matched to a gene: 11. CDR3 residues: CASRENLGTGNNEQFF. CDR3 nucleotides: TGTGCCAGCAGGGAAAACCTCGGGACAGGGAACAATGAGCAGTTCTTC.

This clone was found a few times. The chain uses TRBV5-6 and TRBJ2-6, with 8 bases identical to TRBD1. Germline V gene data show CDR1 as SGHDT and CDR2 as YYEEEE. Trimming removed 4 bases from V and 4 bases from J; junction bases left unmatched: 7. The CDR3 has 16 amino acids. CDR3 sequence reads: CASSPGQGFGANVLTF. For the CDR3, the DNA is TGTGCCAGCAGCCCCGGACAGGGCTTCGGGGCCAACGTCCTGACTTTC.

V gene TRBV5-5 combines with J gene TRBJ1-6; 8 nucleotides align to TRBD1. Germline V gives CDR1 SGHKS, CDR2 YYEKEE (reference sequence). The CDR3 contains 15 residues. After removal of 4 bases from V and 7 bases from J, the junction contained 7 bases not matched to a gene. The CDR3 DNA reads as TGTGCCAGCAGCGTAGACGACAGGGGAAATTCACCCCTCCACTTT. This encodes CASSVDDRGNSPLHF.

The chain recombines TRBV7-2 with TRBJ2-5; 13 nucleotides match TRBD2. V dropped 4 bases and J dropped 7; count of bases not matched to a gene: 6. CDR3 length: 15 residues. Germline V lookup: CDR1 SGHTA, CDR2 FQGNSA. The CDR3 region is CASSSGLAGVGTQYF. The CDR3 DNA is TGTGCCAGCAGCTCTGGACTAGCGGGGGTGGGGACCCAGTACTTC.

The chain combines TRBV7-9 with TRBJ1-5; 8 bases line up with TRBD1. In germline, CDR1 is SEHNR, CDR2 FQNEAQ (reference sequence). CDR3 length: 16 residues. With 4 bases clipped from V and 0 bases from J, the junction kept 5 bases outside the gene matches. The CDR3 DNA reads as TGTGCCAGCAGCTCTGGACAGGGATATAGCAATCAGCCCCAGCATTTT. Translating it yields CASSSGQGYSNQPQHF.

The genes are TRBV5-4 and TRBJ1-1; D is uncertain. V lost 0 bases and J 4 bases, leaving 10 bases between the germline ends. CDR3 length: 14 residues. In germline, CDR1 is SGHNT, CDR2 YYREEE (reference sequence). The chain's CDR3 is CASSLEAVSTEAFF. The CDR3 DNA reads as TGTGCCAGCAGCTTGGAGGCGGTTAGCACTGAAGCTTTCTTT.

This chain connects TRBV9 to TRBJ2-7, with TRBD1 matching 7 bases. The germline gives CDR1 SGDLS, CDR2 YYNGEE. V was clipped by 0 bases and J by 5 bases; unmatched bases: 5. The CDR3 totals 14 residues. DNA for the CDR3: TGTGCCAGCAGCGTAGGGCAGGGGGTGGACGAGCAGTACTTC. It codes for CASSVGQGVDEQYF.

This chain links TRBV27 with TRBJ1-6; no definite D call. The CDR3 contains 14 residues. Germline V gene lookup returns CDR1 MNHEY and CDR2 SMNVEV (reference sequence). Trimming removed 7 bases at V and 6 bases at J, with 13 bases between. In DNA form, the CDR3 reads TGTGCCAGCACTTCTGTGGGCAGTAATTCACCCCTCCACTTT. This codes for CASTSVGSNSPLHF.

The rearrangement joins TRBV4-3 to TRBJ1-2; 9 nucleotides line up with TRBD1. The junction had 6 bases not matched to a gene; V was cut back by 1 base and J by 6 bases. The germline V gene encodes CDR1 LGHNA and CDR2 YSLEER. The CDR3 is made up of 15 amino acids. The CDR3 protein is CASSQAVTGGDGYTF. In DNA form, the CDR3 reads TGCGCCAGCAGCCAAGCGGTGACAGGGGGGGATGGCTACACCTTC.

V usage is TRBV20-1 and J usage is TRBJ2-5; D is ambiguous. The germline CDR1 and CDR2 sequences are DFQATT and SNEGSKA (reference sequence). Trimming took off 1 base at V and 13 bases at J, with 13 bases between the two ends. The CDR3 totals 11 residues. DNA of the CDR3: TGCAGTGCTAGAGTAACGGCGGCCCCGTACTTC. Protein sequence: CSARVTAAPYF.